Below are 17 T cell receptor beta chains sequenced from a single sample in a study of T cell repertoires in cytomegalovirus infection. For these TCRs, the target antigens are not known. MiXCR, run by TCRdb on the reads, gives a single entry per CDR3 protein. Among about 890,000 distinct CDR3 sequences, more than 25% were seen once, and the ten largest hold about 14%. The sample was cultured CD8+ T cells from PBMCs, taken from culture after CMV antigen stimulation. All receptors derive from a human donor in good health (CMV status not recorded). Some clones in this sample may be carry-over from other donors' samples.

Concerning this clonotype itself: It may be a read error: a sequence one base away is much more abundant. The J gene is TRBJ2-1, the V gene TRBV12-3 or TRBV12-4, with D possibly TRBD1 on 6 matching bases. This CDR3 contains 15 residues. Trimming took 6 bases from V and 1 from J, leaving 13 bases between them. CDR3 DNA sequence: TGTGCCAGCAGAGGGACATGGTTTTCCTACAATGAGCAGTTCTTC. It codes for CASRGTWFSYNEQFF.

This chain joins TRBV27 and TRBJ2-1; 10 nucleotides align to TRBD2. J gave up 6 bases and V 1 base, and 6 bases lay outside the gene matches. Germline CDR1 and CDR2: MNHEY and SMNVEV (reference sequence). This CDR3 spans 16 amino acids. The CDR3 region has the DNA TGTGCCAGCAGTTTATGGTCTAGCGGGGGTGGCAATGAGCAGTTCTTC. Its protein product is CASSLWSSGGGNEQFF.

The CDR3 is CAISDRGSSTYEQYV. Here the CDR3 DNA reads TGTGCCATCAGTGACCGGGGCAGTTCTACCTACGAGCAGTACGTC. V gene TRBV10-3 combines with J gene TRBJ2-7; D may match TRBD1 or TRBD2 (5 bases each). Germline CDR1 is ENHRY and CDR2 is SYGVKD. V was pared by 3 bases and J by 2 bases, with 14 bases between. This CDR3 region has 15 residues.

This sequence joins TRBV15 and TRBJ2-3, with D perhaps TRBD1 or TRBD2 (7 bases each). Germline CDR1 reads LNHNV; CDR2 reads YYDKDF (reference sequence). The CDR3 sequence is 18 residues long. V gave up 7 bases and J gave up 6 bases, with 29 bases separating them. This CDR3 is CATTSLRGDREGIDTQYF. CDR3 nucleotide sequence: TGTGCCACCACCAGCTTACGGGGCGACAGGGAGGGAATTGATACGCAGTATTTT.

This clonotype was seen a handful of times. V and J are TRBV28 and TRBJ2-7; D ambiguous. Between the trimmed V and J ends, which lost 5 bases and 2 bases, there was a span of 7 bases. The germline V gene encodes CDR1 MDHEN and CDR2 SYDVKM. The CDR3 spans 12 residues. The CDR3 loop reads CASSKPTYEQYV. The DNA of the CDR3 is TGTGCCAGCAGTAAGCCAACCTACGAGCAGTACGTC.

The rearrangement joins TRBV4-1 to TRBJ1-1; TRBD1 might be the D (5 bases). V shed 3 bases and J shed 1 base, with 12 bases lying between them. The CDR3 contains 15 residues. The V gene's germline CDR1 is MGHRA and CDR2 YSYEKL. The CDR3 spells CASSQRGAGNTEAFF. CDR3 DNA sequence: TGCGCCAGCAGCCAGAGGGGTGCGGGGAACACTGAAGCTTTCTTT.

Points on this clonotype: At one boundary the junction diverges from the germline segment, which might be a read error. This sequence joins TRBV7-9 and TRBJ2-5; D might be TRBD2 (5 bases). Germline-derived CDR1 and CDR2 are SEHNR and FQNEAQ (reference sequence). This CDR3 contains 13 residues. This CDR3 is CASVPGSEETKYF. The CDR3 DNA follows: TGTGCCAGCGTCCCGGGGAGCGAAGAGACCAAGTACTTC. Complete variable domain (other parts from reference TRBV7-9 and TRBJ2-5): DTGVSQNPRHKITKRGQNVTFRCDPISEHNRLYWYRQTLGQGPEFLTYFQNEAQLEKSRLLSDRFSAERPKGSFSTLEIQRTEQGDSAMYLCASVPGSEETKYFGPGTRLLVL.

In this sample, this clonotype turned up many times. The chain carries TRBV7-2 and TRBJ2-3; 7 nucleotides agree with TRBD1. The V gene's germline CDR1 is SGHTA and CDR2 FQGNSA. CDR3 length equals 20 residues. J lost 0 bases, V lost 0 bases, and 15 bases had no gene match. CDR3 in amino acids: CASSLALVGTASLSTDTQYF. DNA of the CDR3: TGTGCCAGCAGCTTAGCGCTTGTCGGGACAGCATCCCTCAGCACAGATACGCAGTATTTT.

This chain connects TRBV6-6 to TRBJ1-3, with TRBD1 identical over 9 bases. After removal of 6 bases from V and 3 bases from J, the junction contained 6 bases not matched to a gene. Per the germline V gene, CDR1 is MNHNY and CDR2 is SVGAGI (reference sequence). The CDR3 extends over 15 amino acids. The CDR3 region has the DNA TGTGCCAGCAGACTTACAGGGGGCTGTGGAAACACCATATATTTT. This codes for CASRLTGGCGNTIYF.

This clonotype was found once. The V gene is TRBV19, the J gene TRBJ1-2; D is ambiguous. Germline V gives CDR1 LNHDA, CDR2 SQIVND (reference sequence). The V end was cut by 3 bases, the J end by 2 bases, with 10 bases between. This CDR3 comprises 14 residues. CDR3 DNA sequence: TGTGCCAGTAGTATTACGGCGGAGAACTATGGCTACACCTTC. This sequence encodes CASSITAENYGYTF.

The chain joins TRBV5-4 to TRBJ2-3; 10 bases are shared with TRBD2. The trim removed 4 bases at V and 4 bases at J, leaving 9 bases unmatched. From germline, CDR1 is SGHNT and CDR2 YYREEE (reference sequence). This CDR3 is built from 16 residues. The CDR3 here is CASSKIAGGGPDTQYF. Written as DNA, the CDR3 is TGTGCCAGCAGCAAAATAGCGGGGGGCGGGCCAGATACGCAGTATTTT.

The V call is TRBV27, the J call TRBJ2-1; D is possibly TRBD1 (7 bases). Germline V gene lookup returns CDR1 MNHEY and CDR2 SMNVEV (reference sequence). The V gene lost 8 bases and the J gene lost 8 bases, with 10 bases spanning the gap. The CDR3 sequence is 11 residues long. CDR3 residues: CASQGGYEQFF. In DNA, the CDR3 is TGTGCCAGCCAGGGGGGATATGAGCAGTTCTTC.

A word on this clonotype: Given a much more abundant clone one base away, this may be a read error. The gene calls are TRBV12-3 or TRBV12-4 and TRBJ2-3, with D tentatively TRBD1 or TRBD2 (5 bases each). V lost 5 bases and J 4 bases, leaving 13 bases between the germline ends. The CDR3 runs to 14 residues. The CDR3 nucleotides read TGTGCCAGCAGTACGAGAGGGGCCCCAGATACGCAGTATTTT. Protein sequence: CASSTRGAPDTQYF.

This clonotype has at least ten counts. The chain has TRBV12-3 or TRBV12-4 and TRBJ2-3; D may be TRBD1 or TRBD2 (6 bases each). The CDR3 has 15 amino acids. Trimming cost V 6 bases and J 0 bases, with 13 bases left between them. CDR3 in DNA: TGTGCCAGCAGCACCGGAGGGGGGAGCACAGATACGCAGTATTTT. It specifies CASSTGGGSTDTQYF.

This clonotype has just a few counts. The chain has TRBV11-2 and TRBJ1-1; D gene ambiguous. CDR1 SGHAT and CDR2 FQNNGV come from the germline V gene. V lost 1 base and J lost 4, with 16 bases in between. This CDR3 spans 16 amino acids. CDR3 nucleotides: TGTGCCAGCAGCTTAGGCAGGTATCGTACGAGCACTGAAGCTTTCTTT. Translation: CASSLGRYRTSTEAFF. Together with reference TRBV11-2 and TRBJ1-1, the CDR3 gives the full variable domain: EAGVAQSPRYKIIEKRQSVAFWCNPISGHATLYWYQQILGQGPKLLIQFQNNGVVDDSQLPKDRFSAERLKGVDSTLKIQPAKLEDSAVYLCASSLGRYRTSTEAFFGQGTRLTVV.

In this sample, this clonotype turned up a few times. The chain couples TRBV28 to TRBJ1-2, with D perhaps TRBD1 (6 bases). With 4 bases removed from V and 7 bases from J, the gap between germline ends came to 19 bases. Germline V lookup: CDR1 MDHEN, CDR2 SYDVKM. The CDR3 is made up of 15 amino acids. This chain's CDR3 is CASSSPRQGHLGYTF. The CDR3 nucleotides read TGTGCCAGCAGTTCCCCGCGTCAGGGACATCTTGGCTACACCTTC.

This clonotype was seen a few times. The chain has TRBV12-5 and TRBJ2-3, with D possibly being TRBD1 (8 bases). The CDR3 sequence is 15 residues long. CDR1 is LGHNT and CDR2 is FRNRAP in the germline V gene. V lost 6 bases and J lost 6, with 19 bases in between. This CDR3 reads CASGTGGAHPDTQYF. The CDR3, as DNA: TGTGCTAGTGGCACAGGGGGGGCCCACCCGGATACGCAGTATTTT.